Presented here are 12 T cell receptor beta chains from one specimen sequenced in a study of T cells after yellow fever vaccination. TCRdb re-derived calls from the 5' RACE reads in MiXCR, one entry per CDR3 protein. Of about 340,000 distinct CDR3 sequences listed, under 15% were seen once; the top ten hold approximately 3.3%. The sequenced sample was CD4+ T cells sorted from PBMCs, obtained 15 days after the yellow fever booster vaccination. All receptors come from a man in his late teens or twenties who received the YFV17D yellow fever vaccine.

This clonotype was seen repeatedly, ten times or more. The rearrangement uses TRBV12-3 or TRBV12-4 and TRBJ2-3; D is uncertain. V gave up 6 bases and J gave up 7 bases, with 17 bases separating them. The CDR3 sequence is 14 residues long. The CDR3 sequence is CASSRQRSTNTQYF. CDR3 nucleotide sequence: TGTGCCAGCAGCCGCCAAAGGTCTACAAATACGCAGTATTTT.

This clonotype was detected only a few times. DNA for the CDR3: TGCGCCAGCAGCTTGGATTCCCGGATTAGCACAGATACGCAGTATTTT. The encoded protein is CASSLDSRISTDTQYF. The chain employs TRBV5-1 and TRBJ2-3; no definite D call. CDR3 length equals 16 residues. CDR1 is SGHRS and CDR2 is YFSETQ in the germline V gene. The V and J ends lost 0 bases and 0 bases respectively, with 11 bases between them.

This clonotype came up a few times. This sequence joins TRBV2 and TRBJ1-1; a possible D gene is TRBD1 (6 bases). The CDR3 spans 14 residues. Trimming stripped 3 bases from V and 2 bases from J, with 10 bases between. Germline V CDR1 and CDR2: SNHLY, FYNNEI. Here the CDR3 reads CASSDRTANTEAFF. Here the CDR3 DNA reads TGTGCCAGCAGTGACCGGACAGCTAACACTGAAGCTTTCTTT.

A few counts support this clonotype. The CDR3 DNA is TGTGCCACCAGCAGAGATCTAGTCTCCGAGACCCAGTACTTC. This encodes CATSRDLVSETQYF. V usage is TRBV15 and J usage is TRBJ2-5, with D unclear. Trimming shortened V by 0 bases and J by 5 bases, and 10 bases separated the two germline ends. The CDR3 extends over 14 amino acids. CDR1 is LNHNV and CDR2 is YYDKDF in the germline V gene (reference sequence).

Only a few counts were recorded for this clonotype. J is TRBJ1-1 and V is TRBV12-3 or TRBV12-4, with D unresolved. Trimming took 5 bases from V and 0 from J, leaving 13 bases between them. This CDR3 comprises 15 residues. The CDR3 sequence: CASSRPGPMNTEAFF. DNA for the CDR3: TGTGCCAGCAGTCGTCCCGGGCCTATGAACACTGAAGCTTTCTTT.

In this sample, this clonotype turned up many times. The chain employs TRBV12-3 or TRBV12-4 and TRBJ1-1; the D is unclear. Trimming left V 6 bases short and J 1 base short, with 9 bases between. CDR3 length equals 13 residues. CDR3 region: CASSPRRNTEAFF. The CDR3 nucleotides are TGTGCCAGCAGCCCCCGCAGGAACACTGAAGCTTTCTTT.

This clonotype was recorded at least ten times. This chain uses TRBV5-1 with TRBJ1-3; no firm D call. Germline CDR1 is SGHRS and CDR2 is YFSETQ. The germline V and J ends were trimmed by 2 bases and 2 bases, with 5 bases remaining between them. The CDR3 is 13 residues long. CDR3 coding DNA: TGCGCCAGCAGCTTAGGGACTGGAAACACCATATATTTT. Translated: CASSLGTGNTIYF. The variable domain in full, completed from reference TRBV5-1 and TRBJ1-3, reads KAGVTQTPRYLIKTRGQQVTLSCSPISGHRSVSWYQQTPGQGLQFLFEYFSETQRNKGNFPGRFSGRQFSNSRSEMNVSTLELGDSALYLCASSLGTGNTIYFGEGSWLTVV.

There are a few counts of this clonotype. The chain is built from TRBV9 and TRBJ1-1, with D perhaps TRBD1 (5 bases). The CDR3 is made up of 13 amino acids. Trimming took off 4 bases at V and 7 bases at J, with 14 bases between the two ends. Germline V lookup: CDR1 SGDLS, CDR2 YYNGEE. The CDR3 here is CASSIGGWDEAFF. The DNA for the CDR3 is TGTGCCAGCAGCATCGGGGGTTGGGATGAAGCTTTCTTT.

This rearrangement joins TRBV7-7 to TRBJ2-5; D is perhaps TRBD1 (5 bases). The V and J ends lost 5 bases and 1 base respectively, with 11 bases between them. Germline lookup yields CDR1 SSHAT and CDR2 FNYEAQ (reference sequence). The CDR3 spans 14 residues. CDR3 sequence (DNA): TGTGCCAGCAGCACTTCGACAGTCCAAGAGACCCAGTACTTC. Translated: CASSTSTVQETQYF.

The chain links TRBV5-6 to TRBJ1-1; a weak D match, TRBD1 (5 bases). Trimming took off 0 bases at V and 4 bases at J, with 10 bases between the two ends. Germline V CDR1 and CDR2: SGHDT, YYEEEE. The CDR3 consists of 14 residues. In DNA, the CDR3 is TGTGCCAGCAGCTTGGACCAGGGTTTCACTGAAGCTTTCTTT. This sequence encodes CASSLDQGFTEAFF.

In its sample, this clonotype was seen a few times. The chain couples TRBV6-1 to TRBJ2-1, with 13 bases identical to TRBD2. V gave up 6 bases and J gave up 7 bases; unmatched junction bases: 12. CDR1 and CDR2 (germline): MNHNS, SASEGT. The CDR3 is 17 amino acids. The CDR3 nucleotides are TGTGCCAGCAGAAGAAACGGACTAGCGGGGGCCACAAATGAGCAGTTCTTC. Its translation is CASRRNGLAGATNEQFF.

This clonotype was detected only a few times. The V gene is TRBV3-1, the J gene TRBJ2-5; the D gene is possibly TRBD1 (6 bases). The CDR3 loop spans 15 amino acids. V was clipped by 5 bases and J by 2 bases, with 15 bases between them. In germline, CDR1 is LGHDT, CDR2 YNNKEL (reference sequence). The CDR3, as DNA: TGTGCCAGCAGCACGTCCGGGACACGGCAAGAGACCCAGTACTTC. Residues: CASSTSGTRQETQYF.